A single sample gave rise to the 14 T cell receptor beta chains below, sequenced in a study of PD-1 and CTLA-4 blockade in melanoma. The method was immunoSEQ multiplex PCR; TCRdb's version includes in-frame clones alone and lacks a portion of them. The sample shows about 30,000 clones, roughly 90% of them seen only once. Sequenced here: CD8+ T cells from peripheral blood, sampled from a patient given anti-PD-1 treatment. The receptor set was obtained from a human donor with melanoma.

The chain couples TRBV5-4 to TRBJ2-7; 13 positions agree with TRBD2. CDR3 length: 17 residues. Trimming took 2 bases from V and 0 from J; bases not matched to a gene: 5. The germline V gene has CDR1 SGHNT and CDR2 YYREEE (reference sequence). The DNA of the CDR3 is TGTGCCAGCAGCTTCCAACTAGCGGGGGGGAGCTCCTACGAGCAGTACTTC. Residues: CASSFQLAGGSSYEQYF.

J is TRBJ2-5 and V is TRBV2, with 12 bases identical to TRBD2. V was clipped by 7 bases and J by 5 bases; unmatched bases: 8. This CDR3 comprises 15 residues. Germline V gene lookup returns CDR1 SNHLY and CDR2 FYNNEI. The CDR3 coding sequence is TGTGCCAGCACTCTAGCGGGGGGGCCAGGGGAGACCCAGTACTTC. Translation gives CASTLAGGPGETQYF.

The chain links TRBV27 to TRBJ2-7; D possibly corresponds to TRBD2 (6 bases). The CDR3 is 18 residues long. Germline V gene data show CDR1 as MNHEY and CDR2 as SMNVEV (reference sequence). V shed 1 base and J shed 0 bases, with 19 bases lying between them. The CDR3 sequence: CASSLFTPGEALSYEQYF. The CDR3 nucleotides read TGTGCCAGCAGTTTATTTACCCCGGGGGAGGCGCTCTCCTACGAGCAGTACTTC.

The V gene is TRBV4-1, the J gene TRBJ2-3, with D perhaps TRBD1 (6 bases). Germline lookup yields CDR1 MGHRA and CDR2 YSYEKL. Trimming shortened V by 5 bases and J by 2 bases, and 17 bases separated the two germline ends. The CDR3 covers 16 residues. CDR3 sequence: CASSTETGVSTDTQYF. In DNA, the CDR3 is TGCGCCAGCAGCACCGAGACAGGCGTGTCCACAGATACGCAGTATTTT.

The chain couples TRBV7-9 to TRBJ2-2, with TRBD1 matching over 10 bases. CDR3 length: 16 residues. Germline loops: CDR1 SEHNR, CDR2 FQNEAQ (reference sequence). Losses at the gene ends were 1 base for V and 6 bases for J; bases not matched to a gene: 5. CDR3: CASSLEGTGAAGELFF. CDR3 coding DNA: TGTGCCAGCAGCTTAGAAGGGACAGGGGCGGCCGGGGAGCTGTTTTTT.

This chain links TRBV4-2 with TRBJ2-3; 8 bases are a match to TRBD1. Germline V lookup: CDR1 LGHNA, CDR2 YNFKEQ. V lost 1 base to trimming and J lost 4 bases; unmatched junction nucleotides: 7. The CDR3 extends over 16 amino acids. The CDR3 region has the DNA TGTGCCAGCAGCCAAGTAGAGGGGACAGGATCAGATACGCAGTATTTT. Encoded protein: CASSQVEGTGSDTQYF.

The chain recombines TRBV7-2 with TRBJ1-2; no definite D call. CDR1 and CDR2 from the germline V gene are SGHTA and FQGNSA. The V and J ends lost 5 bases and 6 bases respectively, with 13 bases between them. The CDR3 has 13 amino acids. CDR3 bases: TGTGCCAGCAGCCTCATTGGGGTTGATGGCTACACCTTC. Protein product: CASSLIGVDGYTF.

The chain's CDR3 is CASRTNSNQPQHF. The DNA of the CDR3 is TGTGCCAGCAGGACAAATAGCAATCAGCCCCAGCATTTT. The rearrangement links TRBV6-5 to TRBJ1-5; the D is unclear. The CDR3 length is 13 residues. V dropped 6 bases and J dropped 0 bases, with 6 bases sitting between them. The germline CDR1 and CDR2 sequences are MNHEY and SVGAGI.

V gene TRBV19 combines with J gene TRBJ2-6; 7 nucleotides match TRBD1. CDR1 is LNHDA and CDR2 is SQIVND in the germline V gene (reference sequence). The CDR3 spans 17 residues. Trimming took 5 bases from V and 2 from J; bases not matched to a gene: 9. The CDR3 coding sequence is TGTGCCAGTAGTGGCAACAGGGGCACAGCTGGGGCCAACGTCCTGACTTTC. Protein: CASSGNRGTAGANVLTF.

The rearrangement joins TRBV27 to TRBJ2-1, with D possibly being TRBD2 (5 bases). V dropped 2 bases and J dropped 7 bases, with 6 bases sitting between them. In germline, CDR1 is MNHEY, CDR2 SMNVEV (reference sequence). There are 12 residues in the CDR3. The CDR3 nucleotides read TGTGCCAGCAGTTTACCGGGGAATGAGCAGTTCTTC. This gives the protein CASSLPGNEQFF.

This clone was observed once. The V call is TRBV5-1, the J call TRBJ1-1, with a weak D call TRBD1 (5 bases). Germline V gene sequence: CDR1 SGHRS, CDR2 YFSETQ. CDR3 size: 15 residues. Trimming cost V 3 bases and J 1 base, with 13 bases left between them. The CDR3 spells CASSSSPGTNTEAFF. The CDR3 DNA is TGCGCCAGCAGCTCCAGCCCCGGGACGAACACTGAAGCTTTCTTT. Variable domain in full (rest from reference TRBV5-1 and TRBJ1-1): KAGVTQTPRYLIKTRGQQVTLSCSPISGHRSVSWYQQTPGQGLQFLFEYFSETQRNKGNFPGRFSGRQFSNSRSEMNVSTLELGDSALYLCASSSSPGTNTEAFFGQGTRLTVV.

The chain joins TRBV7-9 to TRBJ1-1, with a tentative D call TRBD1 (5 bases). There are 13 residues in the CDR3. The ends were cut back, 5 bases at V and 3 bases at J, with 10 bases in the middle. The V gene's germline CDR1 is SEHNR and CDR2 FQNEAQ (reference sequence). The CDR3 region is CASSRAGDTEAFF. In nucleotides, the CDR3 is TGTGCCAGCAGCCGTGCGGGGGACACTGAAGCTTTCTTT.

The CDR3 DNA is TGTGCCAGTATGAGGGCCGGACAGGCCTATAATTCACCCCTCCACTTT. It codes for CASMRAGQAYNSPLHF. The chain has TRBV19 and TRBJ1-6; TRBD1 aligns across 7 bases. The germline V gene encodes CDR1 LNHDA and CDR2 SQIVND (reference sequence). Germline trimming cut 7 bases from V and 2 bases from J; bases unmatched to any gene: 8. The CDR3 runs to 16 residues. Together with reference TRBV19 and TRBJ1-6, the CDR3 gives the full variable domain: DGGITQSPKYLFRKEGQNVTLSCEQNLNHDAMYWYRQDPGQGLRLIYYSQIVNDFQKGDIAEGYSVSREKKESFPLTVTSAQKNPTAFYLCASMRAGQAYNSPLHFGNGTRLTVT.

The chain carries TRBV28 and TRBJ1-4, with a weak D call TRBD1 (6 bases). The CDR3 loop spans 14 amino acids. In germline, CDR1 is MDHEN, CDR2 SYDVKM. V gave up 6 bases and J gave up 4 bases, with 12 bases separating them. CDR3 sequence reads: CASSSDRNNEKLFF. The CDR3 DNA is TGTGCCAGCAGCTCGGACAGAAATAATGAAAAACTGTTTTTT.